This T cell receptor (beta chain) was recovered during a study of identical twins listed by TCRdb under 2016. For the wider study: To test whether fetal clonotypes persist, the study used deep sequencing on TCR alpha and beta repertoires from monozygotic twins, unrelated adults of various ages, and cord blood. To rule out contamination, replicate twin experiments were performed at different times with different library preparation protocols.

General conclusions and limits of the study: Invariant T cells such as MAIT and iNKT could partly confound zero-insertion analyses, although diverse VJ usage argued against such confounding for most clonotypes. Recombination models systematically underestimated out-of-frame TCR alpha sharing in monozygotic twins but agreed with sharing between unrelated individuals. Because the same donors could not be followed over many years, conclusions were based on cross-sectional statistical analysis. A weaker excess of twin sharing was found in beta out-of-frame sequences because the signal-to-noise ratio was lowered by fewer shared sequences. Fewer insertions were carried by abundant cord blood beta clonotypes; a weaker similar trend was observed in young adult naive repertoires, while no such trend was observed in memory repertoires. Compared with coincidental sharing between unrelated individuals, out-of-frame TCR alpha sequences shared between twins showed an excess of sequences with low generation probability.

From cysteine to phenylalanine, the CDR3 is 12 amino acids long. The entry retains the CDR3 DNA only, 36 bases that are in frame from base 1. Sequences LNHDA (CDR1) and SQIVND (CDR2) are obtained from the germline V gene (reference sequence). Trimming leaves V shorter by 7 bases and J shorter by 11 bases, with the junction holding 6 bases beyond the gene matches. This clonotype was counted only a few times. What antigen it recognizes has not been identified. Base qualities were left out, and no much larger clone turns up one base away. Library preparation used 5' RACE. Instrument on record: Illumina HiSeq 2000. A universal primer binding site was introduced by template switching, and a unique molecular identifier was present in the final cDNA, enabling accurate counting of TCR cDNA molecules. First-strand cDNA for TCR alpha and beta chains was synthesized from specific primers in the conserved constant-segment region. To control for contamination, each cDNA library was double barcoded with a SMART-Mk sample barcode plus Illumina barcodes. TruSeq adapter sequences and Illumina sample barcodes were added in two successive PCR steps. Sequencing of the TCR alpha and beta cDNA libraries was done on the Illumina HiSeq platform using custom primers. On the authors' methods: MiGEC processed the raw reads to extract unique molecular identifiers, while MiXCR was used to determine the CDR3 positions. Recombination models were inferred per individual with the repgenHMM and IGoR tools using an EM algorithm. Shared clonotypes were analyzed with the tcR package in R, and sharing was normalized by the product of cloneset sizes. To study raw recombination free of thymic and clonal selection effects, out-of-frame nonproductive sequences were analyzed. TCRdb applied fastp at Q25 and MiXCR to the public reads, then kept only in-frame beta chains. Each CDR3 protein appears once, grouped with its most common genes and DNA. The V and J calls were determined by TCRdb, not by the authors. In all, the sample holds about 260,000 distinct CDR3 sequences, and around 7% of those were seen once. The top ten hold approximately 3.6% of the sample.

Every donor in the study was a healthy Caucasian. The twin cohort consisted of three pairs of female monozygotic twins, all aged about 18 to 30 years. Miltenyi CD45RO+ enrichment and human naive T-cell isolation kits were used to isolate memory (CD45RO+) and naive T cells from PBMC. This sample was also put to use in a study of yellow fever vaccine responses in identical twins. As described in the second report: The T cell response to vaccination in identical twins was reported by the authors to appear partly convergent and partly personalized. Focusing on identical twins, the study followed the T cell clones that responded to the vaccine, and did so with precision.

The sequenced sample was memory (CD45RO+) T cells sorted from blood. The cell subset or site label corresponds to: CD45RO+ enriched T cells. Rearrangement joined TRBV19 to TRBJ1-1, with 11 junctional bases fitting TRBD1. This clonotype was sampled from a young woman in good health. The CDR3 protein is CASIRDRGCAFF. The nucleotide sequence reads TGTGCCAGTATCCGGGACAGGGGGTGTGCTTTCTTT.